This T cell receptor beta chain was recorded in a study of blood T cell repertoires in COVID-19. Across the study: Sites in the United States, Italy and Spain provided acute and convalescent COVID-19 samples. PBMCs, B-cell-depleted T cells, or T cells provided the cDNA or gDNA that made up the material.

Patients from Seattle were sampled longitudinally, starting during active infection. In the authors' methods: Quantification of nucleated cells was approximated via reference gene primer amplification. The table came from immunoSEQ multiplex PCR; TCRdb's copy has only in-frame clones and leaves some out. V and J calls and clone size come straight from that table; D and trimming were deduced from the DNA. This sample has about 170,000 clones, with about 86% found just once. Deletions cut 3 bases from V and 10 bases from J, with 12 bases between. This CDR3 has 13 residues. This receptor was obtained from a woman aged 60-75 years with COVID-19, enrolled during active disease. V gene TRBV12-3 or TRBV12-4 combines with J gene TRBJ1-4; no clear D gene. Sequenced sample: peripheral blood. CDR3 coding DNA: TGTGCCAGCAGTTTCATGAGTCGGGGAAAACTGTTTTTT. This gives the protein CASSFMSRGKLFF.